Below, 13 T cell receptor beta chains from the same sample are listed, as sequenced in a study of identical twins. TCRdb reprocessed the 5' RACE reads via MiXCR and lists one record per CDR3 protein. The table records roughly 1,500,000 distinct CDR3 sequences, roughly a third of them present only once. The sample consisted of cord blood. The receptors come from a newborn girl in good health.

V gene TRBV7-2 combines with J gene TRBJ2-1; the D is unclear. The J call may not be correct, given that the DNA end is closer to TRBJ2-7. Germline V gene data show CDR1 as SGHTA and CDR2 as FQGNSA. The CDR3 has 14 amino acids. CDR3 sequence reads: CASSSWYSYNEQYF. The CDR3 nucleotides are TGTGCCAGCAGCTCCTGGTACTCCTACAATGAGCAGTACTTC.

The chain uses TRBV10-3 and TRBJ1-2; tentatively, D is TRBD1 (6 bases). The germline V gene has CDR1 ENHRY and CDR2 SYGVKD. The CDR3 has 16 residues. Trimming removed 0 bases at V and 4 bases at J, with 15 bases between. The DNA of the CDR3 is TGTGCCATCAGTGAGTCGGACAGCTGGCCGGGCTATGGCTACACCTTC. As protein: CAISESDSWPGYGYTF.

The CDR3 nucleotides read TGTGCCAGCAGGTGGGACACGAATTCACCCCTCCACTTT. Translating gives CASRWDTNSPLHF. The chain combines TRBV3-1 with TRBJ1-6; a possible D gene is TRBD1 (6 bases). Trimming took 6 bases from V and 7 from J, leaving 10 bases between them. The length of the CDR3 is 13 residues. Germline assignment: CDR1 LGHDT and CDR2 YNNKEL (reference sequence). The variable domain in full, with the rest retrieved from reference TRBV3-1 and TRBJ1-6, is DTAVSQTPKYLVTQMGNDKSIKCEQNLGHDTMYWYKQDSKKFLKIMFSYNNKELIINETVPNRFSPKSPDKAHLNLHINSLELGDSAVYFCASRWDTNSPLHFGNGTRLTVT.

This clonotype was observed at least ten times. J is TRBJ2-3 and V is TRBV28; 14 nucleotides align to TRBD2. The CDR3 has 16 residues. Germline loops: CDR1 MDHEN, CDR2 SYDVKM. The J segment lost 3 bases and the V segment lost 5 bases, leaving 4 bases of the junction unmatched. CDR3 sequence (DNA): TGTGCCAGCAGTGGGACTAGCGGGAGTCTAACAGATACGCAGTATTTT. Protein sequence: CASSGTSGSLTDTQYF.

The rearrangement uses TRBV20-1 and TRBJ1-2; 7 bases agree with TRBD1. The J segment lost 4 bases and the V segment lost 3 bases, leaving 14 bases of the junction unmatched. CDR3 size: 16 residues. The germline V gene encodes CDR1 DFQATT and CDR2 SNEGSKA (reference sequence). This CDR3 reads CSASLFETGLPYGYTF. Written as DNA, the CDR3 is TGCAGTGCTAGTCTTTTTGAGACAGGGCTTCCCTATGGCTACACCTTC.

In its sample, this clonotype was seen a few times. The J gene is TRBJ2-7, the V gene TRBV28; 9 nucleotides line up with TRBD2. CDR1 and CDR2 from the germline V gene are MDHEN and SYDVKM. V lost 8 bases, J lost 3 bases, and 8 bases stayed unmatched. CDR3 size: 14 residues. The chain's CDR3 is CASFPGTSLYEQYF. Here the CDR3 DNA reads TGTGCCAGCTTCCCCGGGACTAGCCTCTACGAGCAGTACTTC.

This clonotype was seen at least ten times. This sequence joins TRBV15 and TRBJ2-1; 11 bases are a match to TRBD2. After removal of 0 bases from V and 4 bases from J, the junction contained 11 bases not matched to a gene. Germline V CDR1 and CDR2: LNHNV, YYDKDF (reference sequence). The length of the CDR3 is 19 residues. The CDR3: CATSRDPRLAGFVYNEQFF. The CDR3, as DNA: TGTGCCACCAGCAGAGATCCTCGACTAGCGGGATTCGTATACAATGAGCAGTTCTTC.

The V and J genes are TRBV2 and TRBJ2-2; 9 bases are a match to TRBD2. J gave up 6 bases and V 7 bases, and 15 bases lay outside the gene matches. The CDR3 runs 17 residues. From germline, CDR1 is SNHLY and CDR2 FYNNEI. The CDR3 loop is CASTSSKVAGGPGELFF. The CDR3 coding sequence is TGTGCCAGCACCTCAAGCAAGGTGGCGGGAGGGCCCGGGGAGCTGTTTTTT.

The rearrangement links TRBV7-9 to TRBJ2-7; D remains unclear. The CDR3 has 12 residues. The V gene's germline CDR1 is SEHNR and CDR2 FQNEAQ (reference sequence). The V end lost 3 bases, the J end lost 5 bases, and 8 bases lay between the germline ends. This CDR3 is CASSFRRNEQYF. CDR3 DNA: TGTGCCAGCAGCTTTCGCCGCAACGAGCAGTACTTC.

This clonotype was detected a few times. V and J are TRBV7-2 and TRBJ2-3, with 13 bases fitting TRBD2. V lost 5 bases to trimming and J lost 3 bases; unmatched junction nucleotides: 11. CDR1 SGHTA and CDR2 FQGNSA come from the germline V gene. This CDR3 region has 18 residues. The CDR3 sequence is CASSLGLAGVKWTDTQYF. In DNA form, the CDR3 reads TGTGCCAGCAGCCTCGGACTAGCGGGGGTTAAGTGGACAGATACGCAGTATTTT.

This clonotype was seen a handful of times. This chain uses TRBV27 with TRBJ2-7, with 8 bases matching TRBD1. J lost 1 base, V lost 5 bases, and 7 bases had no gene match. Germline CDR1 is MNHEY and CDR2 is SMNVEV (reference sequence). This CDR3 has 15 residues. CDR3: CASSLWTGRSYEQYF. For the CDR3, the DNA is TGTGCCAGCAGTCTTTGGACAGGGAGGTCCTACGAGCAGTACTTC.

This chain links TRBV20-1 with TRBJ2-3; 7 bases map to TRBD1. In germline, CDR1 is DFQATT, CDR2 SNEGSKA (reference sequence). The CDR3 sequence is 14 residues long. The junction had 3 bases not matched to a gene; V was cut back by 3 bases and J by 0 bases. The CDR3 DNA reads TGCAGTGCTAGCCACAGGGGTAGCACAGATACGCAGTATTTT. Translated: CSASHRGSTDTQYF.

The CDR3 is CASSLGGWRGQETQYF. CDR3 sequence (DNA): TGTGCCAGCAGCTTAGGTGGTTGGCGGGGCCAAGAGACCCAGTACTTC. V gene TRBV7-2 combines with J gene TRBJ2-5; maybe TRBD2 (6 bases). The V and J ends lost 1 base and 1 base respectively, with 13 bases between them. The CDR3 loop spans 16 amino acids. Germline V CDR1 and CDR2: SGHTA, FQGNSA.